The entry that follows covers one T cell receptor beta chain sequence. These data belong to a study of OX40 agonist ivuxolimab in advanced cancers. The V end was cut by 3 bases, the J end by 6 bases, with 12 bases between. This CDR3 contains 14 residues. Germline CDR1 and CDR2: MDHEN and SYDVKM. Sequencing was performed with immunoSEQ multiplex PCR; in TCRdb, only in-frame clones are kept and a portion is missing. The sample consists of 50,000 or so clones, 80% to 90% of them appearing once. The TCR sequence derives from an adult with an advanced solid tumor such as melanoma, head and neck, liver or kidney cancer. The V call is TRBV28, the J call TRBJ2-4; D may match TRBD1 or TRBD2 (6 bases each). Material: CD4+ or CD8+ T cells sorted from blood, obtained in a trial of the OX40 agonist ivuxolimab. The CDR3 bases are TGTGCCAGCAGTTTGGGGGCGCGGGGAAACATTCAGTACTTC. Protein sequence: CASSLGARGNIQYF.